Below are 26 T cell receptor beta chains sequenced from a single sample in a study of cytomegalovirus exposure and HLA in healthy donors. A multiplex PCR was run with 60 Vbeta primers and 13 Jbeta primers. The method was immunoSEQ multiplex PCR; TCRdb's version includes in-frame clones alone and lacks a portion of them. This listing includes roughly 58,000 clones. Sequenced input: PBMCs. The source is a woman in her 50s in good health and CMV-seropositive.

V and J are TRBV6-1 and TRBJ2-3; 10 nucleotides match TRBD2. V shed 7 bases and J 4 bases; nucleotides not matched to a gene: 8. Germline CDR1 reads MNHNS; CDR2 reads SASEGT. The CDR3 covers 15 residues. The CDR3 loop reads CASTDLAGVPDTQYF. CDR3 sequence (DNA): TGTGCCAGCACCGATCTAGCGGGAGTCCCAGATACGCAGTATTTT.

The chain combines TRBV28 with TRBJ2-3; 12 bases are shared with TRBD1. CDR1 and CDR2 (germline): MDHEN, SYDVKM. The CDR3 is 17 amino acids. The J segment lost 2 bases and the V segment lost 6 bases, leaving 9 bases of the junction unmatched. This CDR3 reads CASRPSGTGGFTDTQYF. CDR3 DNA sequence: TGTGCCAGCAGGCCCTCCGGGACAGGGGGCTTCACAGATACGCAGTATTTT.

The chain employs TRBV6-1 and TRBJ1-4; TRBD1 agrees at 9 bases. The germline V gene has CDR1 MNHNS and CDR2 SASEGT. V trimming: 4 bases; J trimming: 7 bases; junction bases outside the gene matches: 7. This CDR3 has 15 amino acids. CDR3 sequence reads: CASSASGTGREKLFF. CDR3 DNA: TGTGCCAGCAGTGCCTCCGGGACAGGGCGTGAAAAACTGTTTTTT.

The chain uses TRBV28 and TRBJ1-5, with TRBD1 as a possible D gene (5 bases). V lost 3 bases to trimming and J lost 2 bases, with 11 bases between them. This CDR3 contains 15 residues. Germline values: CDR1 MDHEN, CDR2 SYDVKM. CDR3 sequence (DNA): TGTGCCAGCAGTTTCTCGGGACTAGGCAATCAGCCCCAGCATTTT. Protein product: CASSFSGLGNQPQHF.

CDR3: CAWRGLGAYEQYF. The CDR3 DNA sequence: TGTGCCTGGAGAGGGTTAGGGGCCTACGAGCAGTACTTC. The V call is TRBV30, the J call TRBJ2-7, with D possibly TRBD1 on 5 matching bases. The CDR3 extends over 13 amino acids. Germline loops: CDR1 GTSNPN, CDR2 SVGIG (reference sequence). V was clipped by 3 bases and J by 2 bases, with 11 bases between them.

This clone is labeled medium-sized based on frequency. The chain has TRBV6-5 and TRBJ1-1, with 7 bases that match TRBD1. Per germline, CDR1 MNHEY and CDR2 SVGAGI. Trimming cost V 6 bases and J 4 bases; bases outside gene matches: 8. This CDR3 has 14 residues. In nucleotides, the CDR3 is TGTGCCAGCAGCAGGACAGGAACGAGCACTGAAGCTTTCTTT. This codes for CASSRTGTSTEAFF.

The chain uses TRBV7-8 and TRBJ1-5; tentative D call: TRBD1 (6 bases). This CDR3 is 15 amino acids long. V dropped 1 base and J dropped 0 bases, with 7 bases sitting between them. Per the germline V gene, CDR1 is SGHVS and CDR2 is FQNEAQ. The CDR3 here is CASSLGDNSNQPQHF. DNA of the CDR3: TGTGCCAGCAGCTTAGGGGACAATAGCAATCAGCCCCAGCATTTT.

This sequence joins TRBV6-1 and TRBJ1-1; 9 bases agree with TRBD1. The CDR3 consists of 12 residues. Germline CDR1 reads MNHNS; CDR2 reads SASEGT. The ends lost 4 bases at V and 9 bases at J; junction bases unmatched: 3. The CDR3 coding sequence is TGTGCCAGCAGTGGGGACAGGGCGAAAGCTTTCTTT. Protein sequence: CASSGDRAKAFF.

The chain is built from TRBV11-3 and TRBJ2-7; no clear D. The CDR3 runs 12 residues. The germline CDR1 and CDR2 sequences are SGHNT and YENEEA. Trimming removed 1 base at V and 6 bases at J, with 7 bases between. This CDR3 is CASSLGLGEQYF. The CDR3 coding sequence is TGTGCCAGCAGCTTAGGGCTAGGCGAGCAGTACTTC.

The rearrangement links TRBV10-3 to TRBJ2-7, with D possibly TRBD1 on 6 matching bases. In germline, CDR1 is ENHRY, CDR2 SYGVKD. With 6 bases removed from V and 2 bases from J, the gap between germline ends came to 20 bases. The CDR3 length is 16 residues. CDR3 amino acids: CAIRPETGLDAYEQYF. CDR3 coding DNA: TGTGCCATCAGGCCCGAAACAGGGTTAGACGCCTACGAGCAGTACTTC.

The chain combines TRBV30 with TRBJ1-2; tentatively, D is TRBD1 (5 bases). Looked up from germline, CDR1 is GTSNPN and CDR2 is SVGIG (reference sequence). The V end lost 4 bases, the J end lost 5 bases, and 17 bases lay between the germline ends. The CDR3 totals 14 residues. This CDR3 is CAWTQTRAAYGYTF. CDR3 in DNA: TGTGCCTGGACCCAAACCAGGGCCGCTTATGGCTACACCTTC.

CDR3 sequence: CASSLARTGRHNEQFF. CDR3 nucleotide sequence: TGTGCCAGCAGCTTAGCCCGGACAGGGCGCCACAATGAGCAGTTCTTC. V usage is TRBV11-1 and J usage is TRBJ2-1; 8 bases match TRBD1. CDR1 and CDR2 (germline): SGHAT, FQDESV (reference sequence). With V trimmed by 0 bases and J by 5 bases, 6 bases remained unmatched. There are 16 residues in the CDR3.

The gene calls are TRBV6-1 and TRBJ1-2; 7 bases agree with TRBD1. Trimming cost V 5 bases and J 2 bases; bases outside gene matches: 5. Germline loops: CDR1 MNHNS, CDR2 SASEGT. The CDR3 covers 14 residues. CDR3 sequence: CASSSGQRNYGYTF. The CDR3 DNA reads TGTGCCAGCAGTTCGGGACAGAGAAACTATGGCTACACCTTC.

This chain joins TRBV18 and TRBJ2-5, with 10 bases fitting TRBD2. CDR3 size: 16 residues. CDR1 is KGHSH, CDR2 LQKENI, per germline. V was clipped by 2 bases and J by 2 bases; unmatched bases: 5. CDR3 DNA sequence: TGTGCCAGCTCACCAATTCCGACTAGCGGGCAAGAGACCCAGTACTTC. Translating it yields CASSPIPTSGQETQYF.

The chain is built from TRBV11-2 and TRBJ2-5, with D hard to call. This CDR3 has 13 amino acids. Trimming removed 4 bases at V and 2 bases at J, with 8 bases between. Germline V gene data show CDR1 as SGHAT and CDR2 as FQNNGV. CDR3 nucleotide sequence: TGTGCCAGCAGCTCGAGCCCACAAGAGACCCAGTACTTC. This gives the protein CASSSSPQETQYF.

The chain couples TRBV30 to TRBJ2-1; the D gene is possibly TRBD2 (7 bases). Germline V gives CDR1 GTSNPN, CDR2 SVGIG (reference sequence). This CDR3 has 14 residues. Deletions cut 0 bases from V and 7 bases from J, with 13 bases between. The CDR3 nucleotides read TGTGCCTGGAGTGTATGGGGGGGCCGGAATGAGCAGTTCTTC. Its protein product is CAWSVWGGRNEQFF.

The chain combines TRBV27 with TRBJ1-2; 8 bases match TRBD1. The CDR3 is made up of 14 amino acids. Per germline, CDR1 MNHEY and CDR2 SMNVEV (reference sequence). Trimming removed 2 bases from V and 4 bases from J; junction bases left unmatched: 3. CDR3 sequence reads: CASSLRQGIYGYTF. The CDR3 DNA reads as TGTGCCAGCAGTTTAAGACAGGGGATCTATGGCTACACCTTC.

V is TRBV19 and J is TRBJ2-7; tentative D call: TRBD2 (6 bases). The CDR3 extends over 15 amino acids. Germline assignment: CDR1 LNHDA and CDR2 SQIVND (reference sequence). The germline V and J ends were trimmed by 8 bases and 3 bases, with 20 bases remaining between them. The CDR3 sequence: CASGQISGGNYEQYF. The CDR3 DNA sequence: TGTGCCAGTGGTCAGATTAGCGGAGGGAACTACGAGCAGTACTTC.

This chain joins TRBV7-9 and TRBJ1-5; no firm D call. Germline V gene lookup returns CDR1 SEHNR and CDR2 FQNEAQ (reference sequence). The CDR3 totals 15 residues. The ends were cut back, 3 bases at V and 3 bases at J, with 12 bases in the middle. CDR3 DNA: TGTGCCAGCAGCTTTGGCAGCGGGAACAATCAGCCCCAGCATTTT. It is translated as CASSFGSGNNQPQHF. Looking up the rest from reference TRBV7-9 and TRBJ1-5 gives the full variable domain: DTGVSQNPRHKITKRGQNVTFRCDPISEHNRLYWYRQTLGQGPEFLTYFQNEAQLEKSRLLSDRFSAERPKGSFSTLEIQRTEQGDSAMYLCASSFGSGNNQPQHFGDGTRLSIL.

The chain uses TRBV28 and TRBJ1-5; D unclear. Trimming pared 5 bases from V and 0 bases from J, leaving 11 bases between. The CDR3 runs 15 residues. In germline, CDR1 is MDHEN, CDR2 SYDVKM. CDR3 residues: CASSRTKYSNQPQHF. As DNA, the CDR3 is TGTGCCAGCAGTCGGACTAAATATAGCAATCAGCCCCAGCATTTT. The complete variable domain, with remaining parts taken from reference TRBV28 and TRBJ1-5, reads DVKVTQSSRYLVKRTGEKVFLECVQDMDHENMFWYRQDPGLGLRLIYFSYDVKMKEKGDIPEGYSVSREKKERFSLILESASTNQTSMYLCASSRTKYSNQPQHFGDGTRLSIL.

This sequence joins TRBV7-2 and TRBJ2-7; 7 bases align to TRBD2. V shed 5 bases, J shed 2 bases, and the junction held 6 bases outside the gene matches. Per germline, CDR1 SGHTA and CDR2 FQGNSA. The CDR3 covers 14 residues. The CDR3 DNA follows: TGTGCCAGCAGCCGCGGGGGACCGGCCTACGAGCAGTACTTC. It translates to CASSRGGPAYEQYF.

The rearrangement joins TRBV14 to TRBJ2-7; D may be TRBD1 (5 bases). V lost 1 base, J lost 6 bases, and 10 bases lay in between. This CDR3 region has 13 residues. The germline gives CDR1 SGHDN, CDR2 FVKESK. The chain's CDR3 is CASSQVAGSEQYF. Written as DNA, the CDR3 is TGTGCCAGCAGCCAAGTGGCAGGGTCCGAGCAGTACTTC.

J is TRBJ2-7 and V is TRBV27, with D maybe TRBD2 (5 bases). The CDR3 is made up of 15 amino acids. The V and J ends lost 0 bases and 2 bases respectively, with 11 bases between them. CDR1 is MNHEY and CDR2 is SMNVEV in the germline V gene (reference sequence). The CDR3 protein is CASSLSIGRTYEQYF. CDR3 nucleotides: TGTGCCAGCAGTTTATCGATTGGGAGAACCTACGAGCAGTACTTC.

V and J are TRBV5-1 and TRBJ2-2; 9 nucleotides agree with TRBD2. Losses at the gene ends were 0 bases for V and 4 bases for J; bases not matched to a gene: 7. Germline loops: CDR1 SGHRS, CDR2 YFSETQ. This CDR3 contains 17 residues. The CDR3 DNA reads TGCGCCAGCAGCTTGGGGGGTAGCGGGAGAGGCACCGGGGAGCTGTTTTTT. Translation gives CASSLGGSGRGTGELFF.

CDR3 in amino acids: CASSGGQGRANTEAFF. The CDR3 bases are TGTGCCAGCAGTGGGGGACAGGGCCGGGCGAACACTGAAGCTTTCTTT. J is TRBJ1-1 and V is TRBV6-1; 9 bases agree with TRBD1. V lost 4 bases to trimming and J lost 1 base; unmatched junction nucleotides: 7. Per germline, CDR1 MNHNS and CDR2 SASEGT. The CDR3 has 16 amino acids.

This rearrangement joins TRBV11-1 to TRBJ2-1; 11 bases align to TRBD2. This CDR3 comprises 13 residues. The V gene's germline CDR1 is SGHAT and CDR2 FQDESV (reference sequence). Trimming removed 6 bases from V and 8 bases from J; junction bases left unmatched: 3. The CDR3, as DNA: TGTGCCAGCAGTACTAGCGGGAGAGATGAGCAGTTCTTC. Its translation: CASSTSGRDEQFF.